The table lists the clone carrying this T cell receptor beta chain with a few counts. Antigen specificity is unknown. Sequencing of cultured CD4+ T cell DNA used the Oncomine TCR Beta short-read assay. TCRdb redid the calling of the PCR reads with MiXCR, one entry per CDR3 protein. Counted here are around 20,000 distinct CDR3 sequences, 45% to 60% occurring once; the ten biggest clones make up 4.5% to 5.5%. These data come from a study of vaccination and CD4 T cells after COVID-19. Regarding treatment: approximately 9-day PBMC culture with coronavirus spike peptide pools or control peptides (ViraFEST assay). Between the trimmed V and J ends, which lost 6 bases and 4 bases, there was a span of 10 bases. The germline CDR1 and CDR2 sequences are MNHNS and SASEGT. This CDR3 has 13 residues.

This chain links TRBV6-1 with TRBJ2-1, with no clear D. The sequence came from a human donor who had recovered from COVID-19. The specimen was CD4+ T cells from blood, cultured in vitro. This CDR3 reads CASRATTYNEQFF. CDR3 nucleotides: TGTGCCAGCAGGGCTACAACATACAATGAGCAGTTCTTC.